Sequencing of this T cell receptor (beta chain) was carried out in a study of blood T cell repertoires in COVID-19. Study background: Sites in the United States, Italy and Spain provided acute and convalescent COVID-19 samples. Sources were T cells, B-cell-depleted T cells, or PBMCs; the material itself was cDNA or gDNA.

Patients of the Seattle cohort, enrolled during active infection, were followed longitudinally. The V end was cut by 0 bases, the J end by 6 bases, with 15 bases between. This CDR3 is built from 15 residues. In germline, CDR1 is SGHDN, CDR2 FVKESK. Data came from immunoSEQ multiplex PCR; TCRdb stores just in-frame clones and leaves some out. The sample records roughly 480,000 clones, 85% to 90% being singletons. Sequencing was done on a sample of peripheral blood. This receptor was taken from a young man with COVID-19, enrolled during active disease. The rearrangement links TRBV14 to TRBJ2-7; possibly TRBD1 for D (5 bases). This chain's CDR3 is CASSQDRMDTGEQYF. The CDR3 DNA is TGTGCCAGCAGCCAAGATCGGATGGACACCGGCGAGCAGTACTTC. Filled out from reference TRBV14 and TRBJ2-7, the complete variable domain reads EAGVTQFPSHSVIEKGQTVTLRCDPISGHDNLYWYRRVMGKEIKFLLHFVKESKQDESGMPNNRFLAERTGGTYSTLKVQPAELEDSGVYFCASSQDRMDTGEQYFGPGTRLTVT.